This T cell receptor (beta chain) is drawn from a study of cytomegalovirus exposure and HLA in healthy donors. This clone turned up a few times. Its cognate antigen is unknown. With 60 Vbeta and 13 Jbeta primers, the PCR was carried out. Sequencing used immunoSEQ multiplex PCR; TCRdb keeps in-frame clones, though not all of them. This table has under 200,000 clones, 81% appearing once. CDR1 and CDR2 (germline): SGHTA, FQGNSA. V lost 4 bases to trimming and J lost 5 bases; unmatched junction nucleotides: 7. This CDR3 is built from 16 residues. Study-level points and caveats: For presence/absence analyses, sequencing depth was assumed to be roughly uniform across donors. Some V segments, including TRBV6-2 and TRBV6-3, were excluded as indistinguishable.

Donors were ostensibly healthy at sampling, although undocumented immune exposures were probable. This sequence joins TRBV7-2 and TRBJ1-6, with 8 bases matching TRBD1. Sequenced: PBMCs. The source of this sequence is a man aged 45-65 years in good health and CMV-seronegative. CDR3 bases: TGTGCCAGCAGCTCCCAGACAGGGGCGAATAATTCACCCCTCCACTTT. Protein product: CASSSQTGANNSPLHF.